One T cell receptor (beta chain) is described in this entry. TCRbeta libraries were built with three rounds of nested PCR, modified from ARM-PCR. TCRdb redid the calling of the multiplex PCR reads with MiXCR, one entry per CDR3 protein. This table has some 99,000 distinct CDR3 sequences, around 80% appearing once. This record belongs to a study of tumor and adjacent non-tumor tissue in lung cancer. Across the study: Each sample yielded 4 million to 4.5 million productive TCRbeta reads on average.

Germline V gene data show CDR1 as SGHAT and CDR2 as FQNNGV. V was cut by 5 bases and J by 5 bases, with 7 bases left in between. This CDR3 comprises 12 residues. This sample's RNA came from whole unsorted tissue. The sample comprised lung tumor tissue. The chain employs TRBV11-2 and TRBJ2-1; D is unresolved. The TCR sequence derives from a woman aged 60-75 years with non-small cell lung cancer. This CDR3 is CASSPWDNEQFF. CDR3 DNA: TGTGCCAGCAGCCCCTGGGACAATGAGCAGTTCTTC.